A single sample gave rise to the 18 T cell receptor beta chains below, sequenced in a study of T-cell memory formation after mild COVID-19. TCRdb redid the calling of the 5' RACE reads with MiXCR, one entry per CDR3 protein. This sample has about 160,000 distinct CDR3 sequences, with 25% to 40% found just once. The sample was PBMCs or a T cell subset sorted from them (not recorded which). The receptors originated from an adult woman who had mild COVID-19 (a few samples of this study predate the infection). Cell type and time point are not known.

This clonotype was seen a few times. Written as DNA, the CDR3 is TGTGCCAGCAGACACAGCGGGAGCAACGAGCAGTACTTC. Its protein product is CASRHSGSNEQYF. This chain connects TRBV7-2 to TRBJ2-7; 8 bases agree with TRBD2. This CDR3 contains 13 residues. Germline assignment: CDR1 SGHTA and CDR2 FQGNSA. V shed 6 bases, J shed 5 bases, and the junction held 6 bases outside the gene matches.

This clonotype has only a few counts. V gene TRBV11-2 combines with J gene TRBJ2-3; D uncertain. The CDR3 is 14 residues long. The germline V and J ends were trimmed by 1 base and 2 bases, with 7 bases remaining between them. CDR1 and CDR2 (germline): SGHAT, FQNNGV. This CDR3 is CASSLVTTTDTQYF. CDR3 DNA: TGTGCCAGCAGCTTAGTGACGACCACAGATACGCAGTATTTT.

CDR3 DNA sequence: TGCGCCAGCAGCTTAGAAGCGTCCTACGAGCAGTACTTC. Residues: CASSLEASYEQYF. The chain carries TRBV5-1 and TRBJ2-7; D ambiguous. Between the trimmed V and J ends, which lost 2 bases and 1 base, there was a span of 7 bases. This CDR3 has 13 residues. Per the germline V gene, CDR1 is SGHRS and CDR2 is YFSETQ.

This sequence joins TRBV15 and TRBJ2-5; 16 positions match TRBD2. CDR1 is LNHNV, CDR2 YYDKDF, per germline (reference sequence). This CDR3 spans 15 amino acids. V lost 3 bases to trimming and J lost 5 bases; unmatched junction nucleotides: 0. The CDR3 DNA is TGTGCCACCAGCAGGGGACTAGCGGGAGGGGAGACCCAGTACTTC. Protein product: CATSRGLAGGETQYF.

This clonotype appeared a few times. CDR3 in amino acids: CASSRSAGISYEQYF. CDR3 in DNA: TGTGCCAGCAGCCGGTCGGCCGGGATCTCCTACGAGCAGTACTTC. V gene TRBV12-3 or TRBV12-4 combines with J gene TRBJ2-7, with D possibly TRBD2 on 5 matching bases. The CDR3 consists of 15 residues. The germline V and J ends were trimmed by 6 bases and 0 bases, with 15 bases remaining between them.

The J gene is TRBJ2-2, the V gene TRBV11-3; maybe TRBD2 (6 bases). CDR1 and CDR2 from the germline V gene are SGHNT and YENEEA. CDR3 size: 15 residues. V was clipped by 3 bases and J by 0 bases, with 8 bases between them. Written as DNA, the CDR3 is TGTGCCAGCAGCTTGGGACTCACGAACACCGGGGAGCTGTTTTTT. This encodes CASSLGLTNTGELFF.

The chain links TRBV20-1 to TRBJ1-1; weak D call: TRBD1 (5 bases). The CDR3 is 18 amino acids. The germline V gene encodes CDR1 DFQATT and CDR2 SNEGSKA (reference sequence). The V and J ends lost 7 bases and 1 base respectively, with 28 bases between them. The chain's CDR3 is CSVPTHEGSIEANTEAFF. CDR3 nucleotides: TGCAGTGTCCCCACCCACGAGGGGTCCATCGAAGCGAACACTGAAGCTTTCTTT.

The chain employs TRBV7-6 and TRBJ1-4; D remains unclear. Trimming took 5 bases from V and 0 from J, leaving 13 bases between them. CDR3 length equals 16 residues. CDR1 and CDR2 from the germline V gene are SGHVS and FNYEAQ. In DNA form, the CDR3 reads TGTGCCAGCAGCGTCGCTCGTTCCTCAACTAATGAAAAACTGTTTTTT. This encodes CASSVARSSTNEKLFF.

The gene calls are TRBV3-1 and TRBJ2-7, with D perhaps TRBD1 (6 bases). V lost 5 bases and J lost 2, with 10 bases in between. This CDR3 is built from 13 residues. Germline V CDR1 and CDR2: LGHDT, YNNKEL (reference sequence). The CDR3 here is CASSKRQAYEQYF. The DNA of the CDR3 is TGTGCCAGCAGCAAACGACAGGCCTACGAGCAGTACTTC.

The chain joins TRBV6-5 to TRBJ1-5; no reliable D call. This CDR3 is 14 amino acids long. Trimming removed 0 bases from V and 1 base from J, with 4 bases in between. The germline V gene has CDR1 MNHEY and CDR2 SVGAGI. CDR3 DNA sequence: TGTGCCAGCAGTTACTCAAGCAGCAATCAGCCCCAGCATTTT. Amino acids: CASSYSSSNQPQHF.

The chain carries TRBV20-1 and TRBJ2-7; a possible D gene is TRBD1 (6 bases). Germline-derived CDR1 and CDR2 are DFQATT and SNEGSKA (reference sequence). The CDR3 extends over 12 amino acids. CDR3 DNA sequence: TGCGCCACTCGGACAGCCCTCTACGAGCAGTACTTC. The encoded protein is CATRTALYEQYF.

This clonotype was seen a handful of times. This rearrangement joins TRBV20-1 to TRBJ2-3, with TRBD2 matching 13 bases. The CDR3 contains 16 residues. V was clipped by 5 bases and J by 1 base; unmatched bases: 6. Germline CDR1 DFQATT, CDR2 SNEGSKA (reference sequence). CDR3 region: CSASETSGGRTDTQYF. Here the CDR3 DNA reads TGCAGTGCTTCGGAGACTAGCGGGGGGCGCACAGATACGCAGTATTTT.

The chain employs TRBV20-1 and TRBJ2-7; D tentatively fits TRBD1 or TRBD2 (6 bases each). Per the germline V gene, CDR1 is DFQATT and CDR2 is SNEGSKA (reference sequence). This CDR3 is 13 amino acids long. The V gene lost 5 bases and the J gene lost 7 bases, with 18 bases spanning the gap. CDR3 sequence: CSAWTADGGEQYF. In DNA, the CDR3 is TGCAGTGCTTGGACAGCCGATGGGGGGGAGCAGTACTTC.

This rearrangement joins TRBV3-1 to TRBJ2-7, with D hard to call. The CDR3 runs to 12 residues. CDR1 is LGHDT, CDR2 YNNKEL, per germline (reference sequence). V was cut by 0 bases and J by 3 bases, with 3 bases left in between. The chain's CDR3 is CASSQDRYEQYF. CDR3 coding DNA: TGTGCCAGCAGCCAAGATCGCTACGAGCAGTACTTC.

The V call is TRBV18, the J call TRBJ1-1; D call uncertain. With 5 bases removed from V and 7 bases from J, the gap between germline ends came to 14 bases. Germline V CDR1 and CDR2: KGHSH, LQKENI. This CDR3 comprises 13 residues. CDR3: CASSATLGFEAFF. The CDR3 nucleotides read TGTGCCAGCTCAGCCACCCTGGGATTTGAAGCTTTCTTT.

This clonotype has a handful of counts. The J gene is TRBJ2-1, the V gene TRBV20-1; no definite D call. The V gene's germline CDR1 is DFQATT and CDR2 SNEGSKA (reference sequence). The CDR3 loop spans 15 amino acids. V lost 3 bases and J lost 2, with 14 bases in between. The CDR3 DNA reads TGCAGTGCTAGGGACGTCCTAGGAACCTACAATGAGCAGTTCTTC. Its translation: CSARDVLGTYNEQFF.

The table lists this clonotype with a few counts. The rearrangement links TRBV12-3 or TRBV12-4 to TRBJ2-7, with D hard to call. The CDR3 consists of 14 residues. The germline V and J ends were trimmed by 7 bases and 2 bases, with 15 bases remaining between them. The CDR3 spells CASKGSQRPYEQYF. The CDR3 coding sequence is TGTGCCAGCAAAGGGTCCCAAAGACCCTACGAGCAGTACTTC.

This clonotype has more than one count but fewer than ten. This sequence joins TRBV9 and TRBJ2-3; D may be TRBD1 or TRBD2 (6 bases each). The germline V gene has CDR1 SGDLS and CDR2 YYNGEE. The V end was cut by 0 bases, the J end by 5 bases, with 10 bases between. The CDR3 totals 14 residues. The CDR3 DNA follows: TGTGCCAGCAGCGTAGGGGGGGCTAAAGATACGCAGTATTTT. It specifies CASSVGGAKDTQYF.